These T cell receptor beta chains were read from a single sample in a study of blood T cell repertoires in COVID-19. Profiled with immunoSEQ multiplex PCR; TCRdb holds only in-frame clones, not every one. Seen here are 200,000 to 300,000 clones, roughly 86% observed once, and the top ten hold roughly 3.3%. The sample consisted of PBMCs or T cells enriched from blood (not recorded which). The receptors derive from a woman between 40 and 55 years old with acute COVID-19. Both conserved end residues are part of each CDR3. Each record gives: V gene, CDR3 protein.

v_call: TRBV4-1
cdr3_aa: CASSRARDLADYEQYF

v_call: TRBV5-5
cdr3_aa: CASSGTHRDSNYGYTF

v_call: TRBV27
cdr3_aa: CASSFGGGNTGELFF

v_call: TRBV7-9
cdr3_aa: CASSPAGDPNYGYTF

v_call: TRBV19
cdr3_aa: CASNQDTGELFF

v_call: TRBV10-1
cdr3_aa: CASSDQGQGEAFF

v_call: TRBV18
cdr3_aa: CASSPQTGENEKLFF

v_call: TRBV6-1
cdr3_aa: CASSDFGQAEEVGYTF

v_call: TRBV14
cdr3_aa: CASSQDWGQGTTGELFF

v_call: TRBV3-1/TRBV3-2
cdr3_aa: CASSQDSGEQYF

v_call: TRBV27
cdr3_aa: CASSLFPGGAQPQHF

v_call: TRBV3-1/TRBV3-2
cdr3_aa: CASSQGSYTGELFF

v_call: TRBV7-9
cdr3_aa: CASSSLPGLANYNEQFF

v_call: TRBV20-1
cdr3_aa: CSASPPSGRSNEQFF

v_call: TRBV27
cdr3_aa: CASSSLRQGRNSPLHF

v_call: TRBV19
cdr3_aa: CASSIGQGEAFF

v_call: TRBV9
cdr3_aa: CASSPRGLTYEQYF

v_call: TRBV2
cdr3_aa: CASSEDGTVYGYTF

v_call: TRBV5-1
cdr3_aa: CASSSILVRPDTQYF

v_call: TRBV11-3
cdr3_aa: CASSLDLRNNEQFF

v_call: TRBV10-3
cdr3_aa: CAISESGLAVDTGELFF

v_call: TRBV27
cdr3_aa: CASSLPWGEGPDYEQYF

v_call: TRBV14
cdr3_aa: CASASDLAETQYF

v_call: TRBV19
cdr3_aa: CASSTRGTNSPLHF

v_call: TRBV5-1
cdr3_aa: CASSSSPGQGFETQYF

v_call: TRBV5-5
cdr3_aa: CASSFQTGTGGREQYF

v_call: TRBV4-1
cdr3_aa: CASSQVASADTQYF

v_call: TRBV15
cdr3_aa: CATSEDRADRGRAGELFF

v_call: TRBV5-4
cdr3_aa: CASSLDRETQYF

v_call: TRBV10-3
cdr3_aa: CAIGAQDGSYEQYF

v_call: TRBV4-2
cdr3_aa: CASSPNPTAWVHNEQFF

v_call: TRBV3-1/TRBV3-2
cdr3_aa: CASSPRGPSYEQYF

v_call: TRBV5-4
cdr3_aa: CASSLAGDSSSYEQYF

v_call: TRBV13
cdr3_aa: CASSLGGGPLEDGYTF

v_call: TRBV7-9
cdr3_aa: CASSSSPRGQGYTF

v_call: TRBV5-1
cdr3_aa: CASRQDSYEQYF

v_call: TRBV7-9
cdr3_aa: CASSLFKGVNTEAFF

v_call: TRBV10-2
cdr3_aa: CASIPGTGGYEQYF